The 22 T cell receptor beta chains listed next were all sequenced from one sample in a study of blood T cell repertoires in COVID-19. TCRdb's copy holds only in-frame clones and misses some; the assay was immunoSEQ multiplex PCR. The table records roughly 120,000 clones, over 70% of them present only once. The specimen was peripheral blood. The source is a woman in her 70s with acute or convalescent COVID-19.

CDR3 DNA sequence: TGTGCCAGCAGTTATGATCGGCGGGAGGTCGCCTACAATGAGCAGTTCTTC. This codes for CASSYDRREVAYNEQFF. This chain links TRBV6-2 or TRBV6-3 with TRBJ2-1; TRBD2 matches 8 bases. The CDR3 is 17 residues long. Germline loops: CDR1 MNHEY, CDR2 SVGEGT. V was clipped by 3 bases and J by 2 bases; unmatched bases: 9.

This chain joins TRBV18 and TRBJ2-2; 10 bases fit TRBD1. The CDR3 consists of 16 residues. The junction had 5 bases not matched to a gene; V was cut back by 2 bases and J by 5 bases. Germline V gene lookup returns CDR1 KGHSH and CDR2 LQKENI. The CDR3 DNA reads TGTGCCAGCTCACCAAGACAGGGGGCGCAAACCGGGGAGCTGTTTTTT. Amino acids: CASSPRQGAQTGELFF.

This chain connects TRBV6-4 to TRBJ2-2; 8 bases are a match to TRBD2. Germline loops: CDR1 MRHNA, CDR2 SNTAGT. The CDR3 sequence is 17 residues long. The V gene end was trimmed by 0 bases and the J gene end by 4 bases; junction bases not matched to a gene: 7. For the CDR3, the DNA is TGTGCCAGCAGTGACTCATGGGCGGGAGGAAGCACCGGGGAGCTGTTTTTT. Its translation: CASSDSWAGGSTGELFF.

The chain is built from TRBV6-5 and TRBJ1-6; maybe TRBD1 (6 bases). This CDR3 is 15 amino acids long. Trimming pared 5 bases from V and 9 bases from J, leaving 17 bases between. Germline V gene sequence: CDR1 MNHEY, CDR2 SVGAGI. CDR3 nucleotides: TGTGCCAGCAGTCTTTCGACAGGTCTTTTTTCACCCCTCCACTTT. Translation gives CASSLSTGLFSPLHF.

The CDR3 protein is CASSLGSGDNEQFF. The CDR3 DNA is TGTGCCAGCAGCTTAGGGTCGGGGGACAATGAGCAGTTCTTC. V gene TRBV11-3 combines with J gene TRBJ2-1; possibly TRBD2 for D (6 bases). The CDR3 consists of 14 residues. V shed 1 base and J shed 5 bases, with 9 bases lying between them. Germline CDR1 reads SGHNT; CDR2 reads YENEEA.

The chain links TRBV28 to TRBJ2-2; TRBD1 agrees at 8 bases. The CDR3 spans 14 residues. Germline CDR1 is MDHEN and CDR2 is SYDVKM. Unmatched junction bases numbered 4, after V lost 3 bases and J lost 7 bases. CDR3 nucleotides: TGTGCCAGCAGTTTTCAGGGGGCTGTCGGGGAGCTGTTTTTT. Residues: CASSFQGAVGELFF. The full variable domain, completed using reference TRBV28 and TRBJ2-2, is DVKVTQSSRYLVKRTGEKVFLECVQDMDHENMFWYRQDPGLGLRLIYFSYDVKMKEKGDIPEGYSVSREKKERFSLILESASTNQTSMYLCASSFQGAVGELFFGEGSRLTVL.

This chain uses TRBV10-3 with TRBJ2-5, with 14 bases identical to TRBD2. The V gene end was trimmed by 0 bases and the J gene end by 4 bases; junction bases not matched to a gene: 4. This CDR3 is 17 amino acids long. CDR1 is ENHRY and CDR2 is SYGVKD in the germline V gene. In DNA, the CDR3 is TGTGCCATCAGTGAGTCCCCGACTAGCGGGGGGGCAGAGACCCAGTACTTC. Protein: CAISESPTSGGAETQYF.

The V gene is TRBV27, the J gene TRBJ2-7; the match to TRBD2 covers 9 bases. Germline-derived CDR1 and CDR2 are MNHEY and SMNVEV (reference sequence). V lost 0 bases and J lost 3; bases outside the gene matches: 3. This CDR3 is built from 15 residues. DNA of the CDR3: TGTGCCAGCAGTTTATCGGCGGGAGGGATCTACGAGCAGTACTTC. Translated, it gives CASSLSAGGIYEQYF.

The V gene is TRBV5-1, the J gene TRBJ1-4; D is ambiguous. The CDR3 has 15 amino acids. Germline assignment: CDR1 SGHRS and CDR2 YFSETQ. Trimming shortened V by 0 bases and J by 5 bases, and 11 bases separated the two germline ends. The CDR3 is CASSLAGQVNEKLFF. In DNA form, the CDR3 reads TGCGCCAGCAGCTTGGCTGGCCAAGTGAATGAAAAACTGTTTTTT.

The genes are TRBV6-7 and TRBJ2-7, with D possibly being TRBD2 (6 bases). TRBV6-7 is marked as an open reading frame, function uncertain. The V end was cut by 2 bases, the J end by 6 bases, with 14 bases between. The CDR3 is 14 amino acids. CDR3 sequence reads: CASSYDPGGVEQYF. The CDR3 DNA follows: TGTGCCAGCAGTTACGACCCCGGAGGGGTCGAGCAGTACTTC.

The CDR3 region is CASMRAGGHNEQFF. The CDR3 DNA follows: TGTGCCAGTATGAGAGCGGGAGGCCACAATGAGCAGTTCTTC. This chain links TRBV19 with TRBJ2-1; 9 nucleotides align to TRBD2. The germline CDR1 and CDR2 sequences are LNHDA and SQIVND (reference sequence). Unmatched junction bases numbered 6, after V lost 7 bases and J lost 5 bases. The CDR3 has 14 amino acids.

V gene TRBV19 combines with J gene TRBJ2-7; tentatively, D is TRBD2 (9 bases). Germline V gene data show CDR1 as LNHDA and CDR2 as SQIVND (reference sequence). Trimming stripped 4 bases from V and 6 bases from J, with 28 bases between. The CDR3 is 18 amino acids. In DNA, the CDR3 is TGTGCCAGTAGTACAGGGGGCGGCGATTCTAGCGGGACGAGCGAGCAGTACTTC. This translates into CASSTGGGDSSGTSEQYF.

The chain combines TRBV6-5 with TRBJ1-2; weak D call: TRBD1 (6 bases). The CDR3 is 15 residues long. In germline, CDR1 is MNHEY, CDR2 SVGAGI. The V and J ends lost 4 bases and 8 bases respectively, with 20 bases between them. The CDR3 sequence: CASSFNYGGARGYTF. CDR3 nucleotide sequence: TGTGCCAGCAGTTTCAATTACGGGGGGGCGCGGGGCTACACCTTC.

The chain couples TRBV7-9 to TRBJ1-2; no definite D call. This CDR3 has 14 amino acids. CDR1 is SEHNR, CDR2 FQNEAQ, per germline (reference sequence). The V and J ends lost 4 bases and 2 bases respectively, with 11 bases between them. This CDR3 reads CASSSPPGNYGYTF. The CDR3 DNA sequence: TGTGCCAGCAGCTCGCCCCCGGGGAACTATGGCTACACCTTC. Combining the CDR3 with reference TRBV7-9 and TRBJ1-2 gives the whole variable domain DTGVSQNPRHKITKRGQNVTFRCDPISEHNRLYWYRQTLGQGPEFLTYFQNEAQLEKSRLLSDRFSAERPKGSFSTLEIQRTEQGDSAMYLCASSSPPGNYGYTFGSGTRLTVV.

This clone was observed a single time. CDR3 region: CASSHRGGSGYTF. For the CDR3, the DNA is TGTGCCAGCAGCCACCGCGGGGGAAGTGGCTACACCTTC. The genes are TRBV3-1 (or the pseudogene TRBV3-2) and TRBJ1-2, with D possibly being TRBD1 (5 bases). Germline lookup yields CDR1 LGHDT and CDR2 YNNKEL (reference sequence). V dropped 3 bases and J dropped 7 bases, with 12 bases sitting between them. CDR3 length equals 13 residues.

This clone was recorded a few times. The chain employs TRBV27 and TRBJ1-5, with D maybe TRBD1 (5 bases). The CDR3 spans 17 residues. With 5 bases removed from V and 0 bases from J, the gap between germline ends came to 17 bases. Per the germline V gene, CDR1 is MNHEY and CDR2 is SMNVEV (reference sequence). In DNA form, the CDR3 reads TGTGCCAGCAGTCCCAAGGGGCCCAACTATAGCAATCAGCCCCAGCATTTT. It yields the protein CASSPKGPNYSNQPQHF.

The chain recombines TRBV6-5 with TRBJ1-6; TRBD1 might be the D (5 bases). This CDR3 region has 16 residues. Germline loops: CDR1 MNHEY, CDR2 SVGAGI. V dropped 4 bases and J dropped 3 bases, with 13 bases sitting between them. DNA for the CDR3: TGTGCCAGCAGTTCAGAAGGGACTGTCTATAATTCACCCCTCCACTTT. It specifies CASSSEGTVYNSPLHF.

The V and J genes are TRBV5-1 and TRBJ1-5; possibly TRBD1 for D (6 bases). CDR3 length: 14 residues. Deletions cut 3 bases from V and 7 bases from J, with 14 bases between. Germline V gene sequence: CDR1 SGHRS, CDR2 YFSETQ. CDR3 sequence reads: CASSWTAAGQPQHF. The CDR3, as DNA: TGCGCCAGCAGCTGGACAGCGGCCGGACAGCCCCAGCATTTT.

V and J are TRBV6-4 and TRBJ2-1; TRBD2 agrees at 9 bases. CDR1 is MRHNA, CDR2 SNTAGT, per germline. The CDR3 is made up of 14 amino acids. J lost 9 bases, V lost 4 bases, and 7 bases had no gene match. The CDR3 DNA reads as TGTGCCAGCAGTGCTAGCGGGGTCCTTGGTGAGCAGTTCTTC. It translates to CASSASGVLGEQFF.

This clone was seen only a few times. This chain uses TRBV2 with TRBJ1-6, with 8 bases matching TRBD1. V lost 8 bases, J lost 10 bases, and 13 bases stayed unmatched. The CDR3 sequence is 15 residues long. Germline V CDR1 and CDR2: SNHLY, FYNNEI. The CDR3 here is CASQTGEGRKSPLHF. In DNA form, the CDR3 reads TGTGCCAGCCAGACAGGGGAGGGGAGGAAATCACCCCTCCACTTT. The full variable domain, completed using reference TRBV2 and TRBJ1-6, is EPEVTQTPSHQVTQMGQEVILRCVPISNHLYFYWYRQILGQKVEFLVSFYNNEISEKSEIFDDQFSVERPDGSNFTLKIRSTKLEDSAMYFCASQTGEGRKSPLHFGNGTRLTVT.

The chain joins TRBV15 to TRBJ1-2, with D uncertain. The V gene's germline CDR1 is LNHNV and CDR2 YYDKDF (reference sequence). The CDR3 loop spans 16 amino acids. V was pared by 0 bases and J by 6 bases, with 17 bases between. The CDR3 nucleotides are TGTGCCACCAGCAGAGATCGCGGAATTACGATAGATGGCTACACCTTC. It yields the protein CATSRDRGITIDGYTF.

This chain uses TRBV2 with TRBJ2-5, with 10 bases lining up with TRBD2. The germline gives CDR1 SNHLY, CDR2 FYNNEI. CDR3 size: 16 residues. With 5 bases clipped from V and 4 bases from J, the junction kept 10 bases outside the gene matches. The CDR3 bases are TGTGCCAGCAGTATCCCTAGCGGGAGAACGGCAGAGACCCAGTACTTC. It specifies CASSIPSGRTAETQYF. Together with reference TRBV2 and TRBJ2-5, the CDR3 gives the full variable domain: EPEVTQTPSHQVTQMGQEVILRCVPISNHLYFYWYRQILGQKVEFLVSFYNNEISEKSEIFDDQFSVERPDGSNFTLKIRSTKLEDSAMYFCASSIPSGRTAETQYFGPGTRLLVL.